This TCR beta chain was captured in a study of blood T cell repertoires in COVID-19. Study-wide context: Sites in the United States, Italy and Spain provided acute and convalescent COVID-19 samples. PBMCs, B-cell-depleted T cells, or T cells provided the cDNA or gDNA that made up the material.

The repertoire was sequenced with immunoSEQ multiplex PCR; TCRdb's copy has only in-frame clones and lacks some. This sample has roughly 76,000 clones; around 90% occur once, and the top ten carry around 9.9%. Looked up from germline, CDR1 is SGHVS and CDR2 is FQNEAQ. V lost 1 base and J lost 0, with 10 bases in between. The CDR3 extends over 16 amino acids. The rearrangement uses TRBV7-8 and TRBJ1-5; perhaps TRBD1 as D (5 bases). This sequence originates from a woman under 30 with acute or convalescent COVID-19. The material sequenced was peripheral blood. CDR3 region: CASSLGRDYSNQPQHF. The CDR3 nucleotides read TGTGCCAGCAGCTTAGGCAGGGATTATAGCAATCAGCCCCAGCATTTT.